The rows below give T cell receptor beta chains drawn from one sample of a study of radiation and T cells in renal cell carcinoma. Clones were read by immunoSEQ multiplex PCR, and TCRdb kept only the in-frame ones, dropping some. The table includes about 130,000 clones, roughly 91% detected once. Specimen: blood, collected from a patient whose treatment included radiotherapy and nephrectomy. The receptors were sampled from a woman in her 70s with renal cell carcinoma. Both conserved end residues are part of each CDR3. D genes are given only for firm matches. Only some rows state a clone size, as once, few, many or a class for expanded clones.

D	J	length	V	size	CDR3	DNA
NA	TRBJ1-2	13	TRBV6-1	NA	CASRQANNYGYTF	TGTGCCAGCCGCCAGGCGAATAACTATGGCTACACCTTC
TRBD2	TRBJ2-3	17	TRBV7-3	NA	CASSLRVFGLAGDTQYF	TGTGCCAGCAGCTTAAGGGTATTTGGCCTAGCGGGAGATACGCAGTATTTT
TRBD2	TRBJ2-3	18	TRBV7-9	NA	CASSLELAGGPGTDTQYF	TGTGCCAGCAGCTTAGAGCTAGCGGGGGGGCCGGGCACAGATACGCAGTATTTT
NA	TRBJ2-2	13	TRBV5-1	NA	CASSPLRPGELFF	TGCGCCAGCAGCCCACTCCGCCCCGGGGAGCTGTTTTTT
NA	TRBJ2-3	16	TRBV2	NA	CASSEGTHYSTDTQYF	TGTGCCAGCAGTGAGGGGACCCATTATAGCACAGATACGCAGTATTTT
TRBD1	TRBJ2-7	15	TRBV5-4	few	CASSYPGQGIYEQYF	TGTGCCAGCAGCTACCCGGGACAGGGGATCTACGAGCAGTACTTC
NA	TRBJ1-1	13	TRBV9	few	CASSDRVDTEAFF	TGTGCCAGCAGCGACAGGGTAGACACTGAAGCTTTCTTT
TRBD2	TRBJ2-3	18	TRBV27	NA	CASSPGLAGGRGTDTQYF	TGTGCCAGCAGTCCTGGACTAGCGGGGGGCCGGGGCACAGATACGCAGTATTTT
NA	TRBJ2-7	14	TRBV6-1	NA	CASSEGAGNYEQYF	TGTGCCAGCAGTGAAGGCGCAGGTAACTACGAGCAGTACTTC
TRBD2	TRBJ2-4	17	TRBV7-7	NA	CASSLAGGDLAKNIQYF	TGTGCTAGCAGCTTAGCGGGGGGGGATCTAGCCAAAAACATTCAGTACTTC
NA	TRBJ1-6	13	TRBV5-5	few	CASSLGGNSPLHF	TGTGCCAGCAGCTTGGGCGGGAATTCACCCCTCCACTTT
TRBD1	TRBJ2-6	19	TRBV19	NA	CASSFTPGQGARGANVLTF	TGTGCCAGTAGTTTTACTCCGGGACAGGGGGCGCGGGGGGCCAACGTCCTGACTTTC
NA	TRBJ1-2	12	TRBV14	once	CASSQGASSYTF	TGTGCCAGCAGCCAAGGGGCGTCTAGCTACACCTTC
TRBD2	TRBJ2-7	15	TRBV7-2	NA	CASSLARGGAGEQYF	TGTGCCAGCAGCTTAGCCCGCGGGGGGGCTGGCGAGCAGTACTTC
NA	TRBJ2-7	10	TRBV21-1	once	CASSKALQAF	TGTGCCAGCAGCAAAGCGCTGCAGGCTTTC
TRBD1	TRBJ1-2	14	TRBV25-1	NA	CASRHRGTGYGYTF	TGTGCCAGCAGGCACAGGGGGACAGGCTATGGCTACACCTTC
NA	TRBJ2-5	12	TRBV9	NA	CASSFGGETQYF	TGTGCCAGCAGCTTTGGGGGAGAGACCCAGTACTTC
NA	TRBJ1-2	13	TRBV11-2	NA	CASSATDTYGYTF	TGTGCCAGCAGCGCGACCGATACCTATGGCTACACCTTC
TRBD1	TRBJ1-2	17	TRBV15	NA	CATSREDRIPVGYGYTF	TGTGCCACCAGCAGAGAGGACAGGATACCCGTAGGTTATGGCTACACCTTC
TRBD1	TRBJ1-4	13	TRBV11-3	NA	CASGSRGSEKLFF	TGTGCCAGCGGCTCCAGGGGGAGTGAAAAACTGTTTTTT
TRBD2	TRBJ2-7	17	TRBV6-1	NA	CASSATSGGPSSYEQYF	TGTGCCAGCAGTGCGACTAGCGGGGGGCCGAGCTCCTACGAGCAGTACTTC
TRBD1	TRBJ2-5	14	TRBV9	NA	CASSVDRVQETQYF	TGTGCCAGCAGCGTCGACAGGGTCCAAGAGACCCAGTACTTC
NA	TRBJ1-1	14	TRBV7-2	NA	CASSPGQMNTEAFF	TGTGCCAGCAGTCCCGGACAGATGAACACTGAAGCTTTCTTT
NA	TRBJ1-2	12	TRBV5-5	NA	CASSSTVYGYTF	TGTGCCAGCAGCTCGACAGTCTATGGCTACACCTTC
TRBD1	TRBJ1-5	16	TRBV19	NA	CASSIAGGARNQPQHF	TGTGCCAGTAGTATCGCAGGGGGTGCTCGCAATCAGCCCCAGCATTTT
TRBD1	TRBJ1-2	17	TRBV4-2	NA	CASSLGGFRVTTYGYTF	TGTGCCAGCAGCTTAGGGGGCTTCAGGGTAACTACGTATGGCTACACCTTC
NA	TRBJ1-4	14	TRBV28	once	CASSGFRGNEKLFF	TGTGCCAGCAGCGGCTTCCGGGGCAATGAAAAACTGTTTTTT
TRBD1	TRBJ2-7	15	TRBV6-5	NA	CASSTSGTGVYEQYF	TGTGCCAGCAGTACATCCGGGACAGGGGTTTACGAGCAGTACTTC
NA	TRBJ1-5	19	TRBV2	once	CASSVPLQGSRYSNQPQHF	TGTGCCAGCAGTGTTCCCCTACAGGGTTCTCGCTATAGCAATCAGCCCCAGCATTTT
NA	TRBJ2-2	15	TRBV19	NA	CASSIVFGSTGELFF	TGTGCCAGTAGTATAGTATTCGGGAGCACCGGGGAGCTGTTTTTT
TRBD1	TRBJ2-3	14	TRBV5-1	once	CASSLDRGTDTQYF	TGCGCCAGCAGCTTGGACAGGGGAACAGATACGCAGTATTTT
TRBD1	TRBJ1-1	16	TRBV7-9	NA	CASSPGTGQGNTEAFF	TGTGCCAGCAGCCCCGGGACAGGGCAGGGAAACACTGAAGCTTTCTTT
TRBD1	TRBJ1-1	15	TRBV5-1	NA	CASSPRTGVEPEAFF	TGCGCCAGCAGCCCCAGGACAGGGGTGGAACCTGAAGCTTTCTTT
TRBD1	TRBJ1-2	13	TRBV5-8	NA	CASRGQGRYGYTF	TGTGCCAGCAGGGGACAGGGGAGATATGGCTACACCTTC
NA	TRBJ1-5	15	TRBV9	NA	CASSPAASRNQPQHF	TGTGCCAGCAGCCCCGCCGCTAGCCGCAATCAGCCCCAGCATTTT
NA	TRBJ2-1	13	TRBV6-5	NA	CASSFSRGFVQFF	TGTGCCAGCAGTTTTTCCCGGGGGTTCGTGCAGTTCTTC
NA	TRBJ1-2	12	TRBV6-1	NA	CASSPADYGYTF	TGTGCCAGCAGCCCGGCGGACTATGGCTACACCTTC
NA	TRBJ1-1	11	TRBV28	NA	CASSPWKEAFF	TGTGCCAGCAGTCCCTGGAAAGAAGCTTTCTTT
TRBD1	TRBJ2-3	15	TRBV9	few	CASNTGTGGTDTQYF	TGTGCCAGCAACACCGGGACAGGGGGCACAGATACGCAGTATTTT
TRBD1	TRBJ1-2	14	TRBV7-2	NA	CASSRDRSVHGYTF	TGTGCCAGCAGCAGGGACAGGTCAGTCCATGGCTACACCTTC
TRBD2	TRBJ2-3	17	TRBV28	NA	CASTRGVRTASTDTQYF	TGTGCCAGCACTCGGGGGGTACGGACTGCTAGCACAGATACGCAGTATTTT
NA	TRBJ1-1	14	TRBV11-3	NA	CASSSTALNTEAFF	TGTGCCAGCAGCTCGACAGCATTGAACACTGAAGCTTTCTTT
NA	TRBJ1-2	11	TRBV30	few	CASTGLYGYTF	TGTGCCTCAACAGGCCTCTATGGCTACACCTTC
TRBD1	TRBJ1-2	15	TRBV15	NA	CATSPYAGGPLGYTF	TGTGCCACCAGCCCTTACGCAGGGGGCCCGCTCGGCTACACCTTC
NA	TRBJ1-2	15	TRBV1	NA	CTSSQDPRGQVDYTF	TGCACCAGCAGCCAAGATCCCAGGGGGCAGGTAGACTACACCTTC
TRBD2	TRBJ2-2	14	TRBV5-1	few	CASSLGLAGTFVFF	TGCGCCAGCAGCTTGGGACTAGCGGGGACTTTTGTGTTTTTT
TRBD2	TRBJ2-7	14	TRBV5-1	NA	CATRTSGGSYEQYF	TGCGCCACCCGAACTAGCGGGGGTTCCTACGAGCAGTACTTC
TRBD2	TRBJ2-5	15	TRBV10-3	NA	CAISDERGGRETQYF	TGTGCCATCAGTGATGAGCGGGGGGGCCGAGAGACCCAGTACTTC
NA	TRBJ1-2	14	TRBV7-8	NA	CASSFHRDSYGYTF	TGTGCCAGCAGCTTCCACAGGGACTCCTATGGCTACACCTTC
NA	TRBJ1-6	15	TRBV30	NA	CAWRSRRDYNSPLHF	TGTGCCTGGAGGAGTCGCAGGGATTATAATTCACCCCTCCACTTT
TRBD1	TRBJ2-6	17	TRBV27	NA	CASSRDRGLSGANVLTF	TGTGCCAGCAGCCGGGACAGGGGGCTTAGTGGGGCCAACGTCCTGACTTTC
NA	TRBJ1-5	14	TRBV19	NA	CASRGELSNQPQHF	TGTGCCAGTAGAGGAGAACTTAGCAATCAGCCCCAGCATTTT